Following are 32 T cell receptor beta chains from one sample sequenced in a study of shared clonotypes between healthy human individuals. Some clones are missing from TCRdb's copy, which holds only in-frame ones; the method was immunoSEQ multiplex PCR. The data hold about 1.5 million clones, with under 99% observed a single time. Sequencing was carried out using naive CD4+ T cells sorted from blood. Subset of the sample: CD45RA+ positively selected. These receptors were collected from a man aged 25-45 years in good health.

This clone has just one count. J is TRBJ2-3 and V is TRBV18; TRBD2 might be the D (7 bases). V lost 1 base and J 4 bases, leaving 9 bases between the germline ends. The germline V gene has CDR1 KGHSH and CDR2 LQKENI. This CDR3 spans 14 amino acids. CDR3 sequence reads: CASSPRGGADTQYF. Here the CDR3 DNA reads TGTGCCAGCTCACCACGCGGGGGCGCAGATACGCAGTATTTT.

CDR3 protein: CASSLDIPLPYEQYF. Here the CDR3 DNA reads TGTGCCAGCAGCTTAGATATTCCGCTCCCCTACGAGCAGTACTTC. The chain links TRBV11-2 to TRBJ2-7; D remains ambiguous. Germline loops: CDR1 SGHAT, CDR2 FQNNGV. Trimming cost V 0 bases and J 2 bases, with 11 bases left between them. The CDR3 sequence is 15 residues long.

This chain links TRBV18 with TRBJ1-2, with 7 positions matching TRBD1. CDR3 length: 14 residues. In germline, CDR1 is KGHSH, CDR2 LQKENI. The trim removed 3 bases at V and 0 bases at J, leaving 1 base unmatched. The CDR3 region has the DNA TGTGCCAGCTCACCGGACAGGACTAACTATGGCTACACCTTC. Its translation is CASSPDRTNYGYTF.

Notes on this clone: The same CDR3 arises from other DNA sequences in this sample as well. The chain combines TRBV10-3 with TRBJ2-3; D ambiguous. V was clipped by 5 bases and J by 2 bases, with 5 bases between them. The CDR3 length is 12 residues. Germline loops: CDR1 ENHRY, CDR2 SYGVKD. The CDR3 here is CAISTSTDTQYF. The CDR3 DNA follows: TGTGCCATCAGTACCTCCACAGATACGCAGTATTTT.

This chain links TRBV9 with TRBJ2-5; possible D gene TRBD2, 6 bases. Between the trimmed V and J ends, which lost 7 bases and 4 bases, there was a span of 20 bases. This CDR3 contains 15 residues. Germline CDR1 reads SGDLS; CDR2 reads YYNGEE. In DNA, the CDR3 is TGTGCCAGCGGACGGGGGTCGCCAGGTCGAGAGACCCAGTACTTC. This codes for CASGRGSPGRETQYF.

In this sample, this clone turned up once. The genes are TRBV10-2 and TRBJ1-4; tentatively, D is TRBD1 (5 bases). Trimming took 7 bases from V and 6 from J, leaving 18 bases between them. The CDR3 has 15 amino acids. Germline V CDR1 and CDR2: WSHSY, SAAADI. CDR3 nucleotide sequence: TGCGCCAGCAAGAGGGGCCCGGGGCCAGATGAAAAACTGTTTTTT. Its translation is CASKRGPGPDEKLFF.

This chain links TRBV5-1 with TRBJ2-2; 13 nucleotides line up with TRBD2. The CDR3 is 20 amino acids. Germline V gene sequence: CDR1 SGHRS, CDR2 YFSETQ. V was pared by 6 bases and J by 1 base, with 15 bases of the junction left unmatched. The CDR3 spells CASTPRGGTSGTLNTGELFF. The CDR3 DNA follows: TGCGCCAGCACCCCCCGAGGTGGGACTAGCGGGACATTGAACACCGGGGAGCTGTTTTTT.

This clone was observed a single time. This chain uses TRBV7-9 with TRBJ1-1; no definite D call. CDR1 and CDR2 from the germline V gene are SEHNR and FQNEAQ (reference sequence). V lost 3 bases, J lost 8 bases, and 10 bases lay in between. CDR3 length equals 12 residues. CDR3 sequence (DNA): TGTGCCAGCAGCTTCGCTTCGGCCGAAGCTTTCTTT. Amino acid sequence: CASSFASAEAFF.

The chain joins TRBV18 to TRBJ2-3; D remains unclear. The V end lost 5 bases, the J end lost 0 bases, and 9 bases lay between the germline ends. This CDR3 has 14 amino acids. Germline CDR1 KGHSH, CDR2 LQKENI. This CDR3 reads CASSSYVSTDTQYF. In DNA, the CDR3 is TGTGCCAGCTCAAGTTACGTTAGCACAGATACGCAGTATTTT.

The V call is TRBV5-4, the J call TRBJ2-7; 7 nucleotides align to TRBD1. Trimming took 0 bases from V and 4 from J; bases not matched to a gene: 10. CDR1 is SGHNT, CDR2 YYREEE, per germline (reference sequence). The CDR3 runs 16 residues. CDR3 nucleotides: TGTGCCAGCAGCTTGGGAGGCCCCCGGGACAGTTACGAGCAGTACTTC. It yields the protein CASSLGGPRDSYEQYF. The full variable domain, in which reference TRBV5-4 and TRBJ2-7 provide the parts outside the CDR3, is ETGVTQSPTHLIKTRGQQVTLRCSSQSGHNTVSWYQQALGQGPQFIFQYYREEENGRGNFPPRFSGLQFPNYSSELNVNALELDDSALYLCASSLGGPRDSYEQYFGPGTRLTVT.

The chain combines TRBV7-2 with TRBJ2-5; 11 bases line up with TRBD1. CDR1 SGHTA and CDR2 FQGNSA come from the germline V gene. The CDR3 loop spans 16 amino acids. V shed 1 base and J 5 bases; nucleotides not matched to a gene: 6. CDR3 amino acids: CASSLGGQGAGETQYF. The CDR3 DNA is TGTGCCAGCAGCTTAGGAGGACAGGGGGCGGGGGAGACCCAGTACTTC.

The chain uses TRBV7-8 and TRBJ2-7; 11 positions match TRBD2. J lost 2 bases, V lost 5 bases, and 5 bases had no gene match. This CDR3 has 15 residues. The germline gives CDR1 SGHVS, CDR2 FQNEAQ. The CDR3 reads CASSPRLAGPYEQYF. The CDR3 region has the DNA TGTGCCAGCAGCCCCAGACTAGCGGGACCCTACGAGCAGTACTTC.

CDR3 sequence: CASSLSGYEQYF. The CDR3 region has the DNA TGTGCCAGCAGCTTAAGCGGCTACGAGCAGTACTTC. The chain is built from TRBV11-3 and TRBJ2-7; a possible D gene is TRBD2 (5 bases). V lost 2 bases and J lost 3, with 5 bases in between. Germline-derived CDR1 and CDR2 are SGHNT and YENEEA. The CDR3 is 12 residues long.

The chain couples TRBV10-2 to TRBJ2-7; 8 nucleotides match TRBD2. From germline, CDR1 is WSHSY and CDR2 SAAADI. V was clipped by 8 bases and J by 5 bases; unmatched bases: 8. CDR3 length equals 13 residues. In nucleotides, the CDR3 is TGCGCCAGCCTTCGGGGGGGACTTGACGAGCAGTACTTC. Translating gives CASLRGGLDEQYF.

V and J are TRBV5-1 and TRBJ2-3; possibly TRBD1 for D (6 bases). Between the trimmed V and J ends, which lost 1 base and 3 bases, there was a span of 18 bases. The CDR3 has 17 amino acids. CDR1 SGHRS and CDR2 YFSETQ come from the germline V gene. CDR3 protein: CASSLRSRGMVTDTQYF. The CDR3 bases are TGCGCCAGCAGCTTGAGGTCCAGGGGCATGGTGACAGATACGCAGTATTTT.

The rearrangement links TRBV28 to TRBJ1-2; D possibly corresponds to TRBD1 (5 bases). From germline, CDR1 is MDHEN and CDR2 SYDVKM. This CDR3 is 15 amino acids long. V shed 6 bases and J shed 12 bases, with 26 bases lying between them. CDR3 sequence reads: CASSPTSRDPQGNTF. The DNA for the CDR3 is TGTGCCAGCAGCCCCACCAGCCGGGACCCTCAAGGGAACACCTTC.

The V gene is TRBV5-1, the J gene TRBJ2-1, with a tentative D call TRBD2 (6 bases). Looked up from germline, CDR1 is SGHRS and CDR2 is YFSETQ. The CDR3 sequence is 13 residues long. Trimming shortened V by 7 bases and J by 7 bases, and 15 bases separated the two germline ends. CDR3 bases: TGCGCCAGCTCGGGAGCCGTTGGGAATGAGCAGTTCTTC. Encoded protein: CASSGAVGNEQFF. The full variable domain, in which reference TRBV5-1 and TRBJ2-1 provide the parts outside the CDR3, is KAGVTQTPRYLIKTRGQQVTLSCSPISGHRSVSWYQQTPGQGLQFLFEYFSETQRNKGNFPGRFSGRQFSNSRSEMNVSTLELGDSALYLCASSGAVGNEQFFGPGTRLTVL.

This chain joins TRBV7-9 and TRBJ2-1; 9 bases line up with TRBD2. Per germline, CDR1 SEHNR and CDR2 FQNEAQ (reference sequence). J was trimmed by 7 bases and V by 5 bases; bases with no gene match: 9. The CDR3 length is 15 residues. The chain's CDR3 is CASSPNSGSKNEQFF. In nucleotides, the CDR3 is TGTGCCAGCAGCCCTAATAGCGGGAGTAAGAATGAGCAGTTCTTC.

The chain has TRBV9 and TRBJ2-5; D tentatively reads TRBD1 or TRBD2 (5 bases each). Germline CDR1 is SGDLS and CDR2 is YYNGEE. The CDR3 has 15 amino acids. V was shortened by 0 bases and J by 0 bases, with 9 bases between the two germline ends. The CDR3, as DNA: TGTGCCAGCAGCGTAGATGAGGGGAACCAAGAGACCCAGTACTTC. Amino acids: CASSVDEGNQETQYF.

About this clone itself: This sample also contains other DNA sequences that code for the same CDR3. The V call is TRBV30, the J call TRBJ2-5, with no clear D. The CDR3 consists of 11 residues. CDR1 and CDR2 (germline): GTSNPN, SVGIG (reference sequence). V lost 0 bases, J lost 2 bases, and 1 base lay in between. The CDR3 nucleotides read TGTGCCTGGAGTGTACAAGAGACCCAGTACTTC. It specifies CAWSVQETQYF.

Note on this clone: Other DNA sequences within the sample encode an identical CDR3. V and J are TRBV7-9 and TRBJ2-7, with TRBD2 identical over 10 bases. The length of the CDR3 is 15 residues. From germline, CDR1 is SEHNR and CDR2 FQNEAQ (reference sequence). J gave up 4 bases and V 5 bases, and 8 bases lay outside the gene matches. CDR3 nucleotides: TGTGCCAGCAGCCCTCTTGGACTAGCGGATTACGAGCAGTACTTC. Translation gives CASSPLGLADYEQYF.

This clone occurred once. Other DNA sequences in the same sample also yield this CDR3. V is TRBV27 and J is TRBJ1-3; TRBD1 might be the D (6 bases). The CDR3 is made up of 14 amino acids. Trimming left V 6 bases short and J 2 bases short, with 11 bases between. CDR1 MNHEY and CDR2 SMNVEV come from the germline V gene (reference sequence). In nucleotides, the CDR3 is TGTGCCAGCAGCTTCGGGGGGCCTGGAAACACCATATATTTT. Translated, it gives CASSFGGPGNTIYF.

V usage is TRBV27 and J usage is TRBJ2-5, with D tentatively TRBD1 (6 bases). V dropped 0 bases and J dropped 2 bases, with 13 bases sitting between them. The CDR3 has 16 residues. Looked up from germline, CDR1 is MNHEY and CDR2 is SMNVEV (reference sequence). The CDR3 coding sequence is TGTGCCAGCAGTTTATCGGGTAGGGGGTGGCAAGAGACCCAGTACTTC. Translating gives CASSLSGRGWQETQYF.

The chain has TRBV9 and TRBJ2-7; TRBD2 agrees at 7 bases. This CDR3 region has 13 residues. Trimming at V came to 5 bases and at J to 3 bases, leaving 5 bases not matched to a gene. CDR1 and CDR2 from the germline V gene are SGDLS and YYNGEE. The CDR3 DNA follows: TGTGCCAGCAGTACGGGGGACTACTACGAGCAGTACTTC. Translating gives CASSTGDYYEQYF.

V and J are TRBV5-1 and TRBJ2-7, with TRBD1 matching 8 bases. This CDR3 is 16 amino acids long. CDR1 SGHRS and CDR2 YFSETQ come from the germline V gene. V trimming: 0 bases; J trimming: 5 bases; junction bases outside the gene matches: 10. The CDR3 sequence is CASSLALGQGLHEQYF. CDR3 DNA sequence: TGCGCCAGCAGCTTGGCATTAGGACAGGGTCTCCACGAGCAGTACTTC.

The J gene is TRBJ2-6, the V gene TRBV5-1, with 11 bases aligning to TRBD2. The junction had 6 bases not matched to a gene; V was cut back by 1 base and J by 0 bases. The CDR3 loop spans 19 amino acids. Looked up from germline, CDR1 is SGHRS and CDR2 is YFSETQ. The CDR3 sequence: CASSLWGLAVSSGANVLTF. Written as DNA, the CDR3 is TGCGCCAGCAGCTTGTGGGGACTAGCGGTAAGCTCTGGGGCCAACGTCCTGACTTTC.

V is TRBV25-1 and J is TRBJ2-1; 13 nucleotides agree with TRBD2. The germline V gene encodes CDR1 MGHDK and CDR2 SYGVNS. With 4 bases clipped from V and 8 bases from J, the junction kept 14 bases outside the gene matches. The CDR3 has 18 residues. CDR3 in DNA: TGTGCCAGCAGTGGCCCCTTCGGACTAGCGGGAGCCATGGATGAGCAGTTCTTC. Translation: CASSGPFGLAGAMDEQFF.

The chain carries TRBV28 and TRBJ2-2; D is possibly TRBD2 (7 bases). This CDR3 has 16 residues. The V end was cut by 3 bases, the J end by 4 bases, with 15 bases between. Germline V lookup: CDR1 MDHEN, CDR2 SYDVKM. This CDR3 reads CASSLRGPPRTGELFF. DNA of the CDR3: TGTGCCAGCAGTTTGCGGGGGCCCCCTCGCACCGGGGAGCTGTTTTTT.

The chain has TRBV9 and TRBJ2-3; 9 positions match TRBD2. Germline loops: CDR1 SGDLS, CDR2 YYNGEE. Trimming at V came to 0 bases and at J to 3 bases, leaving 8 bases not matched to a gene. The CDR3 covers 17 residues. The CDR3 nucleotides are TGTGCCAGCAGCGTAGGGGGTCCAGCGGGAGGAACAGATACGCAGTATTTT. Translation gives CASSVGGPAGGTDTQYF. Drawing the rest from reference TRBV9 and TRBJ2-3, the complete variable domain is DSGVTQTPKHLITATGQRVTLRCSPRSGDLSVYWYQQSLDQGLQFLIQYYNGEERAKGNILERFSAQQFPDLHSELNLSSLELGDSALYFCASSVGGPAGGTDTQYFGPGTRLTVL.

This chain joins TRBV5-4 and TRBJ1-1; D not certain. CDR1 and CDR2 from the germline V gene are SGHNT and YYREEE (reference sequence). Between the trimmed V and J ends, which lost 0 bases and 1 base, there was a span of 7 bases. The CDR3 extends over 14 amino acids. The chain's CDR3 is CASSLDQRNTEAFF. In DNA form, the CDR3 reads TGTGCCAGCAGCTTGGACCAGCGGAACACTGAAGCTTTCTTT. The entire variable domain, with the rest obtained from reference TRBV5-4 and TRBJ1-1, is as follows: ETGVTQSPTHLIKTRGQQVTLRCSSQSGHNTVSWYQQALGQGPQFIFQYYREEENGRGNFPPRFSGLQFPNYSSELNVNALELDDSALYLCASSLDQRNTEAFFGQGTRLTVV.

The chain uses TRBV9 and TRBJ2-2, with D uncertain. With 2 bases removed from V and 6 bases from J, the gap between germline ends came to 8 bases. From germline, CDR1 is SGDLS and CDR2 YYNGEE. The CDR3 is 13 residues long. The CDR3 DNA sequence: TGTGCCAGCAGCGTCATAGAAGCCGGGGAGCTGTTTTTT. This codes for CASSVIEAGELFF.

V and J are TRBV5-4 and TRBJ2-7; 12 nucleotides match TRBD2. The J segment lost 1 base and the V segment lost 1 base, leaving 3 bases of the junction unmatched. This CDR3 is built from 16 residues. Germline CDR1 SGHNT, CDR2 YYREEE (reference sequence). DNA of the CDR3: TGTGCCAGCAGCTTGTCTGGGACTAGCGGGTCCTACGAGCAGTACTTC. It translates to CASSLSGTSGSYEQYF.